This T cell receptor beta chain appears in the sequencing data of a study of T cell responses to AZD1222 COVID-19 vaccine. Regarding the study as a whole: Just a handful of AZD1222 recipients tested seropositive at baseline. Repertoire sampling occurred only after the peak T cell response. Spike-specific TCR depth and breadth grew after two AZD1222 doses.

With 5 bases removed from V and 0 bases from J, the gap between germline ends came to 7 bases. The CDR3 is 13 amino acids. CDR1 and CDR2 (germline): MNHEY, SMNVEV (reference sequence). In this sample, this clone turned up once. Antigen: not known. The protocol was immunoSEQ multiplex PCR, while the TCRdb copy is restricted to in-frame clones and leaves out a portion. The sample lists roughly 120,000 clones, roughly 88% occurring once. The clonotype comes from an adult in good health. J is TRBJ1-1 and V is TRBV27; D call uncertain. The source was peripheral blood, collected on day 0 of AZD1222 vaccination. This chain's CDR3 is CASSGGLNTEAFF. In DNA, the CDR3 is TGTGCCAGCAGTGGAGGTCTGAACACTGAAGCTTTCTTT.